Presented here are 8 T cell receptor beta chains from one specimen sequenced in a study of blood T cell repertoires in COVID-19. The method was immunoSEQ multiplex PCR; TCRdb's version includes in-frame clones alone and lacks a portion of them. The sample consists of roughly 50,000 clones, 65% to 90% of them appearing once. The specimen sequenced was peripheral blood. The receptors stem from a human donor in a cohort sampled during active COVID-19.

The J gene is TRBJ2-7, the V gene TRBV6-6; 14 bases line up with TRBD2. The V segment lost 6 bases and the J segment 7 bases; nucleotides outside the gene matches: 5. Germline values: CDR1 MNHNY, CDR2 SVGAGI (reference sequence). The length of the CDR3 is 14 residues. The CDR3 nucleotides read TGTGCCAGCAGCCGGACTAGCGGGAGGACTGAGCAGTACTTC. Its translation: CASSRTSGRTEQYF.

In its sample, this clone was seen once. V gene TRBV29-1 combines with J gene TRBJ2-1; weak D call: TRBD1 (6 bases). The germline V and J ends were trimmed by 1 base and 10 bases, with 11 bases remaining between them. Germline V lookup: CDR1 SQVTM, CDR2 ANQGSEA. The CDR3 runs 12 residues. The CDR3 DNA reads TGCAGCGTTGAAGTTACTAGGGGGGAGCAGTTCTTC. Translated, it gives CSVEVTRGEQFF.

The chain employs TRBV10-3 and TRBJ1-4; D is possibly TRBD1 (5 bases). The V end was cut by 6 bases, the J end by 0 bases, with 8 bases between. The CDR3 totals 14 residues. CDR1 ENHRY and CDR2 SYGVKD come from the germline V gene. The CDR3 region has the DNA TGTGCCATCAGGGGGGGACCAACTAATGAAAAACTGTTTTTT. Its protein is CAIRGGPTNEKLFF.

CDR3 nucleotide sequence: TGTGCCAGCAGCTTAACCCGGGGCACTGAAGCTTTCTTT. Protein product: CASSLTRGTEAFF. This chain links TRBV11-2 with TRBJ1-1; D remains ambiguous. There are 13 residues in the CDR3. Germline V gene lookup returns CDR1 SGHAT and CDR2 FQNNGV. Trimming stripped 2 bases from V and 4 bases from J, with 8 bases between.

The table lists this clone with a few counts. CDR3 coding DNA: TGTGCCAGCAGCATAAAACTTAATCAGCCCCAGCATTTT. Protein product: CASSIKLNQPQHF. This rearrangement joins TRBV2 to TRBJ1-5; no clear D. Germline CDR1 is SNHLY and CDR2 is FYNNEI. The CDR3 contains 13 residues. V was shortened by 6 bases and J by 4 bases, with 10 bases between the two germline ends.

V usage is TRBV5-1 and J usage is TRBJ2-3, with D uncertain. In germline, CDR1 is SGHRS, CDR2 YFSETQ. Deletions cut 4 bases from V and 2 bases from J, with 11 bases between. This CDR3 spans 14 amino acids. Written as DNA, the CDR3 is TGCGCCAGCAGCCCCGAGACAAACACAGATACGCAGTATTTT. It is translated as CASSPETNTDTQYF.

The chain has TRBV28 and TRBJ2-3; TRBD1 agrees at 9 bases. The germline V gene has CDR1 MDHEN and CDR2 SYDVKM. V lost 7 bases, J lost 1 base, and 18 bases stayed unmatched. The CDR3 is made up of 19 amino acids. CDR3 in amino acids: CASTKDRGKEGGGTDTQYF. CDR3 nucleotide sequence: TGTGCCAGCACCAAGGACAGGGGCAAAGAGGGGGGCGGCACAGATACGCAGTATTTT.

This clone was observed once. This chain joins TRBV27 and TRBJ2-7; 7 bases are a match to TRBD2. Looked up from germline, CDR1 is MNHEY and CDR2 is SMNVEV (reference sequence). The CDR3 contains 15 residues. V was clipped by 5 bases and J by 1 base; unmatched bases: 8. The CDR3 loop reads CASSRTGTTSYEQYF. The CDR3 bases are TGTGCCAGCAGTCGAACCGGGACTACTTCCTACGAGCAGTACTTC.